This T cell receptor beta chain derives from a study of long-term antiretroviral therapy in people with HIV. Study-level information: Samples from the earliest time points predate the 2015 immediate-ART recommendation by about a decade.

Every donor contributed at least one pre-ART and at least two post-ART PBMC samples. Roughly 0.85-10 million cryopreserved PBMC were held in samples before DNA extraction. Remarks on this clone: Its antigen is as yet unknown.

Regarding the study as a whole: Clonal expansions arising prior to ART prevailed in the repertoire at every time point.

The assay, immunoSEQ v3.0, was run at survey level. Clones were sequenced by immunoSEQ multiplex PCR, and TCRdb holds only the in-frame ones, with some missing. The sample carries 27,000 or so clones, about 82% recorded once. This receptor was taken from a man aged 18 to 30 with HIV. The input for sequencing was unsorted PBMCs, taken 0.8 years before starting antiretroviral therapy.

CDR3 region: CASSLEVFRSGELFF. As DNA, the CDR3 is TGTGCCAGCAGCCTCGAGGTTTTTAGGTCCGGGGAGCTGTTTTTT. J is TRBJ2-2 and V is TRBV5-5; D remains ambiguous. The germline gives CDR1 SGHKS, CDR2 YYEKEE (reference sequence). V was shortened by 4 bases and J by 6 bases, with 16 bases between the two germline ends. The CDR3 is 15 residues long.